The 22 T cell receptor beta chains presented below share a single source sample, sequenced in a study of T cell repertoires in cytomegalovirus infection. Antigen specificity for these receptors is unknown. TCRdb reprocessed the reads with MiXCR, giving one entry per CDR3 protein. The data show about 700,000 distinct CDR3 sequences, roughly 30% seen once. This material consisted of cultured PBMCs, taken from culture after CMV antigen stimulation. Every receptor here comes from a human donor in good health (CMV status not recorded). Some clones in this sample may be carry-over from other donors' samples.

The chain has TRBV11-3 and TRBJ2-5; 12 nucleotides match TRBD2. Trimming took 6 bases from V and 0 from J; bases not matched to a gene: 8. Germline values: CDR1 SGHNT, CDR2 YENEEA. The length of the CDR3 is 17 residues. The CDR3, as DNA: TGTGCCAGCAGACTTCTAGCGGGAGGGCCCAACCAAGAGACCCAGTACTTC. This encodes CASRLLAGGPNQETQYF. The variable domain in full, with the rest retrieved from reference TRBV11-3 and TRBJ2-5, is EAGVVQSPRYKIIEKKQPVAFWCNPISGHNTLYWYLQNLGQGPELLIRYENEEAVDDSQLPKDRFSAERLKGVDSTLKIQPAELGDSAVYLCASRLLAGGPNQETQYFGPGTRLLVL.

This clonotype was observed a few times. V is TRBV6-5 and J is TRBJ1-1; 9 bases are shared with TRBD1. The CDR3 loop spans 13 amino acids. V shed 5 bases and J 11 bases; nucleotides not matched to a gene: 9. The germline gives CDR1 MNHEY, CDR2 SVGAGI. CDR3 protein: CASSRTGGAAAFF. Here the CDR3 DNA reads TGTGCCAGCAGTCGCACAGGGGGCGCCGCGGCTTTCTTT.

This clonotype has more than one count but fewer than ten. V gene TRBV7-6 combines with J gene TRBJ2-7; 7 nucleotides agree with TRBD2. Germline-derived CDR1 and CDR2 are SGHVS and FNYEAQ. V trimming: 4 bases; J trimming: 1 base; junction bases outside the gene matches: 10. The CDR3 consists of 16 residues. CDR3: CASSSPAGVRSYEQYF. The CDR3, as DNA: TGTGCCAGCAGCTCTCCGGCGGGGGTCCGATCCTACGAGCAGTACTTC. The whole variable domain, filled in from reference TRBV7-6 and TRBJ2-7, reads GAGVSQSPRYKVTKRGQDVALRCDPISGHVSLYWYRQALGQGPEFLTYFNYEAQQDKSGLPNDRFSAERPEGSISTLTIQRTEQRDSAMYRCASSSPAGVRSYEQYFGPGTRLTVT.

The V gene is TRBV7-9, the J gene TRBJ1-4; D call uncertain. V was clipped by 0 bases and J by 0 bases, with 11 bases between them. From germline, CDR1 is SEHNR and CDR2 FQNEAQ (reference sequence). CDR3 length equals 17 residues. The CDR3 region has the DNA TGTGCCAGCAGCTTAGCAACGGACGCCGCAACTAATGAAAAACTGTTTTTT. Residues: CASSLATDAATNEKLFF.

In its sample, this clonotype was seen a few times. The chain carries TRBV4-1 and TRBJ2-5; 9 bases map to TRBD2. The CDR3 sequence is 16 residues long. V was pared by 1 base and J by 5 bases, with 8 bases of the junction left unmatched. Germline loops: CDR1 MGHRA, CDR2 YSYEKL. This CDR3 is CASSQGSGGIWETQYF. The CDR3 DNA is TGCGCCAGCAGCCAAGGGAGCGGGGGGATTTGGGAGACCCAGTACTTC.

This sequence joins TRBV28 and TRBJ2-3; 9 bases align to TRBD2. Germline values: CDR1 MDHEN, CDR2 SYDVKM. This CDR3 is 22 amino acids long. The junction had 26 bases not matched to a gene; V was cut back by 5 bases and J by 2 bases. The CDR3 reads CASSPTSSLSGGDIKVTDTQYF. CDR3 in DNA: TGTGCCAGCAGTCCCACCTCATCGCTTAGCGGGGGCGATATTAAAGTCACAGATACGCAGTATTTT.

CDR3 sequence: CASSRIGVPGQGALYEQYF. As DNA, the CDR3 is TGCGCCAGCAGTCGTATAGGGGTTCCAGGACAGGGAGCACTCTACGAGCAGTACTTC. The chain is built from TRBV23-1 and TRBJ2-7; 8 bases match TRBD1. TRBV23-1 is designated an ORF whose function remains uncertain. V shed 4 bases, J shed 3 bases, and the junction held 20 bases outside the gene matches. The CDR3 is 19 amino acids.

A few counts support this clonotype. The rearrangement uses TRBV7-2 and TRBJ2-4; D remains ambiguous. The CDR3 consists of 16 residues. The V end was cut by 3 bases, the J end by 0 bases, with 12 bases between. CDR1 is SGHTA and CDR2 is FQGNSA in the germline V gene. The CDR3 loop is CASSFAFRVAKNIQYF. The CDR3, as DNA: TGTGCCAGCAGCTTTGCCTTCCGGGTAGCCAAAAACATTCAGTACTTC.

This clonotype was seen a handful of times. The chain carries TRBV12-3 or TRBV12-4 and TRBJ2-1; 7 positions match TRBD2. V lost 2 bases to trimming and J lost 5 bases; unmatched junction nucleotides: 6. This CDR3 comprises 15 residues. The CDR3 DNA is TGTGCCAGCAGTTTAACAGCGGGACCCAACAATGAGCAGTTCTTC. Protein sequence: CASSLTAGPNNEQFF.

V is TRBV12-3 or TRBV12-4 and J is TRBJ1-4; possibly TRBD1 for D (6 bases). CDR3 size: 14 residues. With 8 bases removed from V and 8 bases from J, the gap between germline ends came to 18 bases. CDR3 amino acids: CASSWGGPWEKLFF. In nucleotides, the CDR3 is TGTGCCAGCTCCTGGGGGGGGCCATGGGAAAAACTGTTTTTT.

This clonotype was observed a few times. V usage is TRBV4-3 and J usage is TRBJ1-2; the D gene is possibly TRBD1 (6 bases). This CDR3 contains 14 residues. Germline CDR1 and CDR2: LGHNA and YSLEER. V was shortened by 1 base and J by 8 bases, with 14 bases between the two germline ends. The CDR3 DNA follows: TGCGCCAGCAGCCAAGTCCTACAGGGCGCCGGCTACACCTTC. Amino acids: CASSQVLQGAGYTF.

This clonotype showed up just a few times. The genes are TRBV7-8 and TRBJ2-5, with 8 bases identical to TRBD2. The J segment lost 2 bases and the V segment lost 3 bases, leaving 5 bases of the junction unmatched. This CDR3 spans 15 amino acids. In germline, CDR1 is SGHVS, CDR2 FQNEAQ. CDR3 sequence: CASSLGLGLQETQYF. The CDR3 nucleotides read TGTGCCAGCAGCTTGGGACTAGGTCTACAAGAGACCCAGTACTTC.

The chain employs TRBV6-6 and TRBJ1-2; D remains ambiguous. The CDR3 covers 10 residues. The V gene lost 5 bases and the J gene lost 8 bases, with 6 bases spanning the gap. Germline loops: CDR1 MNHNY, CDR2 SVGAGI (reference sequence). CDR3 residues: CASSPAGYTF. Here the CDR3 DNA reads TGTGCCAGCAGTCCCGCGGGCTACACCTTC.

V and J are TRBV7-9 and TRBJ2-5, with 7 bases matching TRBD1. This CDR3 contains 14 residues. V gave up 5 bases and J gave up 4 bases; unmatched junction bases: 7. Per germline, CDR1 SEHNR and CDR2 FQNEAQ (reference sequence). Here the CDR3 reads CASSISDRVETQYF. The CDR3 DNA reads as TGTGCCAGCAGCATCTCCGACAGGGTAGAGACCCAGTACTTC.

The table lists this clonotype with a few counts. The genes are TRBV7-9 and TRBJ2-6; no firm D call. The CDR3 has 15 residues. The germline gives CDR1 SEHNR, CDR2 FQNEAQ (reference sequence). Trimming shortened V by 5 bases and J by 4 bases, and 12 bases separated the two germline ends. CDR3 nucleotide sequence: TGTGCCAGCAGCCCCGTAGGTACCGGGGCCAACGTCCTGACTTTC. This encodes CASSPVGTGANVLTF.

This clonotype was counted a few times. The V gene is TRBV6-6, the J gene TRBJ2-5; D is unresolved. Germline CDR1 reads MNHNY; CDR2 reads SVGAGI (reference sequence). The CDR3 contains 13 residues. V dropped 5 bases and J dropped 5 bases, with 12 bases sitting between them. CDR3 sequence: CASSEDPRETQYF. DNA for the CDR3: TGTGCCAGCAGTGAGGACCCCCGGGAGACCCAGTACTTC.

In its sample, this clonotype was seen once. This chain uses TRBV12-3 or TRBV12-4 with TRBJ2-7, with D perhaps matching TRBD1 (5 bases). Deletions cut 7 bases from V and 0 bases from J, with 16 bases between. The CDR3 consists of 15 residues. This CDR3 is CASTLGQGSSYEQYF. The CDR3 DNA reads as TGTGCCAGCACCTTGGGGCAGGGAAGCTCCTACGAGCAGTACTTC.

As to this clonotype: At one boundary the junction diverges from the germline segment, which might be a read error. The V and J genes are TRBV19 and TRBJ1-5; 7 nucleotides agree with TRBD1. Germline V gene lookup returns CDR1 LNHDA and CDR2 SQIVND (reference sequence). The CDR3 contains 17 residues. The CDR3 loop reads CASSSPGQRRGNHPQHF. CDR3 bases: TGTGCCAGTAGCTCCCCGGGACAGAGACGCGGCAATCATCCCCAGCATTTT.

V and J are TRBV20-1 and TRBJ1-5; D unclear. V was shortened by 1 base and J by 4 bases, with 5 bases between the two germline ends. Germline CDR1 and CDR2: DFQATT and SNEGSKA (reference sequence). The CDR3 covers 12 residues. This CDR3 reads CSARAQNQPQHF. In DNA, the CDR3 is TGCAGTGCTAGAGCACAGAATCAGCCCCAGCATTTT.

In its sample, this clonotype was seen a few times. This chain connects TRBV6-6 to TRBJ2-1; D remains ambiguous. Trimming removed 0 bases from V and 6 bases from J, with 6 bases in between. Germline V gene lookup returns CDR1 MNHNY and CDR2 SVGAGI (reference sequence). CDR3 size: 13 residues. The CDR3: CASSYSKVNEQFF. CDR3 sequence (DNA): TGTGCCAGCAGTTACTCGAAAGTCAATGAGCAGTTCTTC.

The CDR3 here is CASSQSRGTPTGGTYEQYF. DNA of the CDR3: TGCGCCAGCAGTCAATCGCGGGGAACACCGACAGGGGGGACCTACGAGCAGTACTTC. This chain links TRBV23-1 with TRBJ2-7; 9 bases align to TRBD1. TRBV23-1 is an ORF, and what it does is uncertain. The CDR3 is 19 residues long. V dropped 0 bases and J dropped 2; count of bases not matched to a gene: 14.

There are a few counts of this clonotype. J is TRBJ2-3 and V is TRBV20-1, with 9 bases that match TRBD2. In germline, CDR1 is DFQATT, CDR2 SNEGSKA (reference sequence). V trimming: 0 bases; J trimming: 4 bases; junction bases outside the gene matches: 5. The CDR3 has 15 residues. The CDR3, as DNA: TGCAGTGCTAGAGAGGGGCCTAGCGGGGCAGATACGCAGTATTTT. Encoded protein: CSAREGPSGADTQYF.